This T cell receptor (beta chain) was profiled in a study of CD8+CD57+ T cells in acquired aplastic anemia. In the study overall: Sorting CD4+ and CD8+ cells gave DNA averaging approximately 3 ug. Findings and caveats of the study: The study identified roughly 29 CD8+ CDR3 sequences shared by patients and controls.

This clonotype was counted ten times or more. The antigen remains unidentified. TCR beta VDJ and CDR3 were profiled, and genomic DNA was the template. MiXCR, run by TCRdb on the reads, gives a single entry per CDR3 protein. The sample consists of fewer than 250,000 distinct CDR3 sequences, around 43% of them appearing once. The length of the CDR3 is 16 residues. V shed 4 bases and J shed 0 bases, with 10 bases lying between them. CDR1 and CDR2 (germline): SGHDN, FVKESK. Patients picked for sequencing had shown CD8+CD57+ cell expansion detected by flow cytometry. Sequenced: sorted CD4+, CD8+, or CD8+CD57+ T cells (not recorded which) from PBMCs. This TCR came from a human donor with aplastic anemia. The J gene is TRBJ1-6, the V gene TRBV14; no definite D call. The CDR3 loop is CASSPSQSSYNSPLHF. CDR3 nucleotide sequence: TGTGCCAGCAGCCCTTCACAGAGCTCCTATAATTCACCCCTCCACTTT. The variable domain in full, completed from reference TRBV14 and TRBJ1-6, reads EAGVTQFPSHSVIEKGQTVTLRCDPISGHDNLYWYRRVMGKEIKFLLHFVKESKQDESGMPNNRFLAERTGGTYSTLKVQPAELEDSGVYFCASSPSQSSYNSPLHFGNGTRLTVT.